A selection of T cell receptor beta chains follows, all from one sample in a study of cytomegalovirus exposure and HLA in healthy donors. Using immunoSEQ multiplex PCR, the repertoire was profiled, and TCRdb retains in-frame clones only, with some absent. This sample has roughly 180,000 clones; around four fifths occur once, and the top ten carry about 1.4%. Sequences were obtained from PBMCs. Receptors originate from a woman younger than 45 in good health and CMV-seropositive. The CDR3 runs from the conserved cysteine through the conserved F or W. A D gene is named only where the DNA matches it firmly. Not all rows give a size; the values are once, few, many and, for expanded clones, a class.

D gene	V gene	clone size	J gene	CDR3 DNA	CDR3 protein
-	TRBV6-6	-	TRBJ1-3	TGTGCCAGCAGTTACGTAGGGGCCTCTGGAAACACCATATATTTT	CASSYVGASGNTIYF
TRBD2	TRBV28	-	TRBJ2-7	TGTGCCAGCAGTTTATCGGCTAGCGGTTACGAGCAGTACTTC	CASSLSASGYEQYF
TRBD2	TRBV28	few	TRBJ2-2	TGTGCCAGCAGTTTATTAAGGAGTTATAGCGGGAGAAACACCGGGGAGCTGTTTTTT	CASSLLRSYSGRNTGELFF
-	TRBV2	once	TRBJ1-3	TGTGCCAGCAGCCTGACAGAACAAGCTGGAAACACCATATATTTT	CASSLTEQAGNTIYF
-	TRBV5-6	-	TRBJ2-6	TGTGCCAGCAGCTTGATCGGGGGAGCCTCCGGGGCCAACGTCCTGACTTTC	CASSLIGGASGANVLTF
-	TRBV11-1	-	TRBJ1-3	TGTGCCAGCAGAATCGGTGACAGCCGATACTCTGGAAACACCATATATTTT	CASRIGDSRYSGNTIYF
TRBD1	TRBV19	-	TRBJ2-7	TGTGCCAGTAGTACAGGGGGTTCCTTGGCCGAGCAGTACTTC	CASSTGGSLAEQYF
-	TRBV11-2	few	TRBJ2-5	TGTGCCAGCAGCTTACATGGGGGGGCTGAGACCCAGTACTTC	CASSLHGGAETQYF
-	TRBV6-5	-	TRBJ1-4	TGTGCCAGCAGTCCCCTCAGTCTCGAAAAACTGTTTTTT	CASSPLSLEKLFF
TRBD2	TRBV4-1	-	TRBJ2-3	TGCGCCAGCAGCCACACCAGCGGGACGGGCACAGATACGCAGTATTTT	CASSHTSGTGTDTQYF
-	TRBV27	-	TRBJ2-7	TGTGCCAGCAGTCCCTCCTCAGGGGTGAGCTCCTACGAGCAGTACTTC	CASSPSSGVSSYEQYF
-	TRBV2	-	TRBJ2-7	TGTGCCAGCAGTGATGGGGGGGAGCAGTACTTC	CASSDGGEQYF
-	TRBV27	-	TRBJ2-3	TGTGCCAGCGGAAACAGGGTGTCAGATACGCAGTATTTT	CASGNRVSDTQYF
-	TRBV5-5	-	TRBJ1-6	TGTGCCAGCAGCTTGGGCTTGCCGCGTGCAGGGGAACCCCTCCACTTT	CASSLGLPRAGEPLHF
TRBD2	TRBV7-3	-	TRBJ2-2	TGTGCCAGCAGCTTAAGCGGGAGGGTCACCGGGGAGCTGTTTTTT	CASSLSGRVTGELFF
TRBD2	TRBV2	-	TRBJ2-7	TGTGCCAGCAAGCCCCTCCCCCCTAGCGGGACCTACGAGCAGTACTTC	CASKPLPPSGTYEQYF
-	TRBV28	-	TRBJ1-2	TGTGCCAGCAGTCTACAGGTTAACTATGGCTACACCTTC	CASSLQVNYGYTF
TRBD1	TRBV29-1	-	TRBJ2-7	TGCAGCGCGAGAATCCGGGACAGGGAAGGGATATCGCCCTACGAGCAGTACTTC	CSARIRDREGISPYEQYF
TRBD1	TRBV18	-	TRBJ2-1	TGTGCCAGCTCACCCGACAGGGGGGATGAGCAGTTCTTC	CASSPDRGDEQFF
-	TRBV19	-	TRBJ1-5	TGTGCCAGTAGTCCCCTGAATCAGGGCAGTTGGGTCTATAGCAATCAGCCCCAGCATTTT	CASSPLNQGSWVYSNQPQHF
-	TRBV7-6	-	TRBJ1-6	TGTGCCAGCAGCTTAGACGGCTCCTATAATTCACCCCTCCACTTT	CASSLDGSYNSPLHF
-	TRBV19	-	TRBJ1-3	TGTGCCAGTAGTATTTACTGGAGGGAATCTGGAAACACCATATATTTT	CASSIYWRESGNTIYF
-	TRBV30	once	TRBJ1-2	TGTGCCTGGCTAGAAGCTACAGGGCAGGACTATGGCTACACCTTC	CAWLEATGQDYGYTF
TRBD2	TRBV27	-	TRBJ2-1	TGTGCCAGCACCCGCCTAGCGGGAGCCAATGAGCAGTTCTTC	CASTRLAGANEQFF
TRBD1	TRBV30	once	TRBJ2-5	TGTGCCTGGACCGAAACAGGGGGGCCGTCGACCCAGTACTTC	CAWTETGGPSTQYF
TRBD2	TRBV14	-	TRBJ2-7	TGTGCCAGCAGCCGCGCAGGAGCGGGAGTAACCGAGCAGTACTTC	CASSRAGAGVTEQYF
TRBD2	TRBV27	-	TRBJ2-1	TGTGCCAGCAGTTCCCGGACTAGTCTCGATGAGCAGTTCTTC	CASSSRTSLDEQFF
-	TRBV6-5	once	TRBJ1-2	TGTGCCAGCACCCCGGGGAGGGGTGGTGGCTACACCTTC	CASTPGRGGGYTF
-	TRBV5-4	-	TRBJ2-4	TGTGCCAGCAGCTCGGTTGGCCGGGGGAGCATTCAGTACTTC	CASSSVGRGSIQYF
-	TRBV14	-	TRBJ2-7	TGTGCCAGCAGCCAAGAAGGCGGGGTCCACTACGAGCAGTACTTC	CASSQEGGVHYEQYF
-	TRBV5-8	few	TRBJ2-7	TGTGCCAGCAGCTTGGTGGCTAGCGCATCCTACGAGCAGTACTTC	CASSLVASASYEQYF
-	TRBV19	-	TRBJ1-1	TGTGCCAGTATTCCGACAGTTTTGGGCACTGAAGCTTTCTTT	CASIPTVLGTEAFF
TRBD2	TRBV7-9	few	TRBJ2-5	TGTGCCAGCAGCTTAGGGGTAGCGGGAGACCAAGAGACCCAGTACTTC	CASSLGVAGDQETQYF
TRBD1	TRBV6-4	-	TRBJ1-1	TGTGCCAGCAGTTTAGACAGGGGAAGAGGGAACACTGAAGCTTTCTTT	CASSLDRGRGNTEAFF
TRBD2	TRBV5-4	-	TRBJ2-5	TGTGCCACCTCCCCAGCGGGGGAGACCCAGTACTTC	CATSPAGETQYF
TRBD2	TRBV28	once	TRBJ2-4	TGTGCCAGCAGTTTATCCGGACTAGCGGAGGGGAAAAACATTCAGTACTTC	CASSLSGLAEGKNIQYF
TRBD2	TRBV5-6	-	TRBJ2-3	TGTGCCAGCAGCTTTGCGGGAGCGGCAGATACGCAGTATTTT	CASSFAGAADTQYF
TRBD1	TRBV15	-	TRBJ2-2	TGTGCCACCAGTAGCGGACAGGGGATCAACACCGGGGAGCTGTTTTTT	CATSSGQGINTGELFF
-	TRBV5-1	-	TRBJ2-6	TGCGCCAGCAGCTTGTCAGCGGGCCTCTCTGGGGCCAACGTCCTGACTTTC	CASSLSAGLSGANVLTF
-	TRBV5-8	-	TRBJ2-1	TGTGCCAGCAGCTTGGCTTTCGGCGGGGCCTGGTACAATGAGCAGTTCTTC	CASSLAFGGAWYNEQFF
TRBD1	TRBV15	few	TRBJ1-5	TGTGCCACCAGCGTATACAGGGGGGGTCAGCCCCAGCATTTT	CATSVYRGGQPQHF
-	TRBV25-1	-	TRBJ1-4	TGTGCCAGCAGTGAATTATATGGGACAAAGGGTGAAAAACTGTTTTTT	CASSELYGTKGEKLFF
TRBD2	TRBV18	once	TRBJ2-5	TGTGCCAGCTCACCACCAGTGAGGGAGGGCCTAGAGACCCAGTACTTC	CASSPPVREGLETQYF
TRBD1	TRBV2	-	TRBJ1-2	TGTGCCAGCAGATTCCTTTCGACAGGGAGTGGCTACACCTTC	CASRFLSTGSGYTF
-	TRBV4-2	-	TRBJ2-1	TGTGCCAGCAGCCAAGTGGGGGTCGGGGGTGAGCAGTTCTTC	CASSQVGVGGEQFF
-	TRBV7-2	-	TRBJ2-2	TGTGCCAGCATCCGGGATGGGCACACCGGGGAGCTGTTTTTT	CASIRDGHTGELFF
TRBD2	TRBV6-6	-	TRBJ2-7	TGTGCCAGCAACCCCCTAGCGGGAGTCTCCTACGAGCAGTACTTC	CASNPLAGVSYEQYF
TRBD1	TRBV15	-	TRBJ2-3	TGTGCCACTGAGCCGGGACAGGGGGGCGCAGATACGCAGTATTTT	CATEPGQGGADTQYF
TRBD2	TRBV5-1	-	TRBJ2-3	TGCGCCAGCAGCGCTGAACTAGCGGGAGGAACAGATACGCAGTATTTT	CASSAELAGGTDTQYF
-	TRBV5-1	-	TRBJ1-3	TGCGCCAGCAGTCGGGGATCTGGAAACACCATATATTTT	CASSRGSGNTIYF